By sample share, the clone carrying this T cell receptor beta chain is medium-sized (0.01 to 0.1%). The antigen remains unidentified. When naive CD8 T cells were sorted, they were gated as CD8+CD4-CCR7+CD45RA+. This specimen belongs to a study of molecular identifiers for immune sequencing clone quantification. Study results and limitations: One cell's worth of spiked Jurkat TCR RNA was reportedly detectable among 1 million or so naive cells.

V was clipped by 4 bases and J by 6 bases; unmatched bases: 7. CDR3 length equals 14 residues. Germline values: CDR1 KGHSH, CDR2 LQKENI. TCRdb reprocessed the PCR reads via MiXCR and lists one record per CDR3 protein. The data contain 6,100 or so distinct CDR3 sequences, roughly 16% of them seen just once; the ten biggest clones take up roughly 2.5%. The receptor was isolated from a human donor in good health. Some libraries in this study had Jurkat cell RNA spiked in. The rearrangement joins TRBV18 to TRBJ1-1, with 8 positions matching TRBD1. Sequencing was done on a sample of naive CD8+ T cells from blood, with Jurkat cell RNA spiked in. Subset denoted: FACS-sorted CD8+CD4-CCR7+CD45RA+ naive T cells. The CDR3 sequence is CASSRSDRAAEAFF. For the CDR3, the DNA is TGTGCCAGCTCACGCTCGGACAGGGCCGCTGAAGCTTTCTTT.